This TCR beta chain was obtained from a study of T cell responses to AZD1222 COVID-19 vaccine. CDR3 length: 13 residues. The V end lost 5 bases, the J end lost 1 base, and 9 bases lay between the germline ends. CDR1 SGHTA and CDR2 FQGNSA come from the germline V gene. This clone was recorded a few times. Clones were sequenced by immunoSEQ multiplex PCR, and TCRdb holds only the in-frame ones, with some missing. The table lists 100,000 to 150,000 clones, about 93% of them singletons. The source of this sequence is an adult in good health. The sequences come from peripheral blood, collected on day 0 of AZD1222 vaccination. The chain joins TRBV7-2 to TRBJ2-7; D is possibly TRBD2 (6 bases). The CDR3 loop reads CASSMGGSYEQYF. CDR3 bases: TGTGCCAGCAGCATGGGGGGTTCCTACGAGCAGTACTTC. Together with reference TRBV7-2 and TRBJ2-7, the CDR3 gives the full variable domain: GAGVSQSPSNKVTEKGKDVELRCDPISGHTALYWYRQSLGQGLEFLIYFQGNSAPDKSGLPSDRFSAERTGGSVSTLTIQRTQQEDSAVYLCASSMGGSYEQYFGPGTRLTVT.